This record looks at one T cell receptor (beta chain) sequence and its context. Its antigen is not known. This sample is drawn from a study of human T cells and chemical hapten exposure. In the study overall: TCR yields differed between samples (mainly from small differences in pooled library volume). Study-level points and caveats: After DPC sensitization, TCRs above 1 in 1000 frequency showed no change.

Described time point: healthy volunteer bleed at 2 weeks. The authors extracted total RNA from unfractionated whole blood. TCRdb called the RACE reads again in MiXCR, with one record for every CDR3 protein. The sample holds 100,000 to 150,000 distinct CDR3 sequences, around 8.3% seen once. This CDR3 has 13 amino acids. Germline CDR1 and CDR2: SGDLS and YYNGEE. The V segment lost 3 bases and the J segment 4 bases; nucleotides outside the gene matches: 1. Material: whole blood. The receptor's source is a male donor in good health. Some clones in this sample may be carry-over from other donors' samples. The rearrangement uses TRBV9 and TRBJ1-5, with 7 bases lining up with TRBD1. The CDR3 sequence: CASSAGQNQPQHF. CDR3 coding DNA: TGTGCCAGCAGCGCGGGACAGAATCAGCCCCAGCATTTT.